This is a list of T cell receptor beta chains from one sample in a study of T cells after yellow fever vaccination. TCRdb reanalysed the 5' RACE reads using MiXCR and keeps one entry per CDR3 protein. The sample contains 100,000 to 150,000 distinct CDR3 sequences, under 8.5% of which appear only once. The material sequenced was CD4+ T cells sorted from PBMCs, taken 9 to 10 days after the first yellow fever vaccination. These receptors were collected from a man aged 18 to 30 who received the YFV17D yellow fever vaccine. CDR3s include the opening cysteine and the closing phenylalanine or tryptophan. D genes are given only for firm matches. Clone size, where shown, is once, few, many, or a class for clones that have expanded.

size	D	J	V	DNA	CDR3
many	.	TRBJ1-6	TRBV5-1	TGCGCCAGCACTTTCGGAGGGAGTTCACCCCTCCACTTT	CASTFGGSSPLHF
many	TRBD1	TRBJ2-1	TRBV11-1	TGTGCCAGCAGCTTCTCCGGGACAGGTTACAATGAGCAGTTCTTC	CASSFSGTGYNEQFF
many	.	TRBJ1-2	TRBV21-1	TGTGCCAGCACTACACTGGCATGGGACAGGGCTCGGAGTGGTGGCTACACCTTC	CASTTLAWDRARSGGYTF
many	.	TRBJ1-4	TRBV20-1	TGCAGTGCTAGAACAGGGCCAACTAATGAAAAACTGTTTTTT	CSARTGPTNEKLFF
few	.	TRBJ1-4	TRBV5-4	TGTGCCAGCAGCTCTGGGGGGGACCATAATGAAAAACTGTTTTTT	CASSSGGDHNEKLFF
.	TRBD2	TRBJ2-5	TRBV7-7	TGTGCTAGCGGTACTAGCGCCCAAGAGACCCAGTACTTC	CASGTSAQETQYF
many	.	TRBJ2-1	TRBV4-3	TGCGCCAGCAGCCAAGATCTTAGGGTAAGGCCATTCTTC	CASSQDLRVRPFF
many	.	TRBJ1-2	TRBV12-3/TRBV12-4	TGTGCCAGCAAGGAAGCCAATATGAATGGCTACACCTTC	CASKEANMNGYTF
many	.	TRBJ2-7	TRBV7-9	TGTGCCAGCAGCTTAATGGGTCTAGTGGGTGGCGAGCAGTACTTC	CASSLMGLVGGEQYF
many	TRBD1	TRBJ2-5	TRBV5-1	TGCGCCAGCAGCGGGACAGGGAACTACCAAGAGACCCAGTACTTC	CASSGTGNYQETQYF